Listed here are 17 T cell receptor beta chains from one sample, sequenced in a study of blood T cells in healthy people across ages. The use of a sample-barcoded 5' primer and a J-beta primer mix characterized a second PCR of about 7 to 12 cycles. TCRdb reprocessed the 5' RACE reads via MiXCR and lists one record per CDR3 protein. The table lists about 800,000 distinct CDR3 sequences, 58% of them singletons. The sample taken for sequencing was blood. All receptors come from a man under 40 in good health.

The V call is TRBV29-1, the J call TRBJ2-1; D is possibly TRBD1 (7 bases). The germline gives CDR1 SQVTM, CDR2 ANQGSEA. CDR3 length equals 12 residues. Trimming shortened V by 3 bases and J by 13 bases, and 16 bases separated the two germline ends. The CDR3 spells CSVDQGEETQFF. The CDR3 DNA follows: TGCAGCGTTGACCAGGGGGAGGAGACCCAGTTCTTC.

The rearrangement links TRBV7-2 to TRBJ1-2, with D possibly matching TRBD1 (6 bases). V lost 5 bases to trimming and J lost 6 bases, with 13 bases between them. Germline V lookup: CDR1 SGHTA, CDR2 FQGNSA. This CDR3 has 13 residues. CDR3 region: CASSDRSLDGYTF. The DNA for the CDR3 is TGTGCCAGCAGCGACAGGTCCCTCGATGGCTACACCTTC.

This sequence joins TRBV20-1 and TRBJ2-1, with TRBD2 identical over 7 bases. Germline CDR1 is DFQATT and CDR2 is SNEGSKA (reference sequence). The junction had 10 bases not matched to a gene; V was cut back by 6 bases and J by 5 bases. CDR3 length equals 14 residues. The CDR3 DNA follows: TGCAGTGCCAATAAAGCGGGGCTCGACAATGAGCAGTTCTTC. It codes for CSANKAGLDNEQFF.

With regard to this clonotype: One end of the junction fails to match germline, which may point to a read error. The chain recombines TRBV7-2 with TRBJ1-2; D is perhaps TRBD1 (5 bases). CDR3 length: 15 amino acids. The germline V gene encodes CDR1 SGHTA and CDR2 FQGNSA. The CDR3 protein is CASSAWTPANYGYTF. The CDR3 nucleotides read TGTGCCAGCAGCGCATGGACACCTGCTAACTACGGCTACACCTTC.

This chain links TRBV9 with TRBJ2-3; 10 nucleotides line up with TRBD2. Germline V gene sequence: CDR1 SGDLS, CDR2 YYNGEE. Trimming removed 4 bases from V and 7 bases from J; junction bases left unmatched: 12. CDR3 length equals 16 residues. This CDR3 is CASSSSLAGDSNTQYF. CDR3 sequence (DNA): TGTGCCAGCAGCTCCAGCCTAGCGGGAGATAGCAATACGCAGTATTTT.

The CDR3 reads CASSRVGLAENYEQYF. The CDR3 DNA reads as TGTGCCAGCAGTAGAGTAGGACTAGCGGAAAACTACGAGCAGTACTTC. The rearrangement joins TRBV27 to TRBJ2-7, with 10 bases that match TRBD2. The V gene end was trimmed by 5 bases and the J gene end by 3 bases; junction bases not matched to a gene: 10. There are 16 residues in the CDR3. The germline CDR1 and CDR2 sequences are MNHEY and SMNVEV (reference sequence).

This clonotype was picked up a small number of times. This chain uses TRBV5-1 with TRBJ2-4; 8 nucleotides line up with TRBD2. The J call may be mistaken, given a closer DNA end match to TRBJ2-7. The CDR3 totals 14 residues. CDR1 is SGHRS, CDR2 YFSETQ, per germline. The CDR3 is CASSFAGGAPEQYF. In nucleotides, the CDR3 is TGCGCCAGCAGCTTCGCCGGGGGGGCCCCCGAGCAGTACTTC.

CDR3 coding DNA: TGCGCCAGCGGTACTGGCAGGGACTTAAACATTCAGTACTTC. It translates to CASGTGRDLNIQYF. The chain couples TRBV5-1 to TRBJ2-4; D is possibly TRBD2 (6 bases). Per the germline V gene, CDR1 is SGHRS and CDR2 is YFSETQ. V lost 7 bases to trimming and J lost 6 bases, with 17 bases between them. This CDR3 is 14 amino acids long.

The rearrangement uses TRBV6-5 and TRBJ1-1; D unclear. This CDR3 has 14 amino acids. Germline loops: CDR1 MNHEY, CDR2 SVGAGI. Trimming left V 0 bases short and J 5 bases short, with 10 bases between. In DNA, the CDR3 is TGTGCCAGCAGTTACTCAGGTCCCCCTACTGAAGCTTTCTTT. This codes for CASSYSGPPTEAFF.

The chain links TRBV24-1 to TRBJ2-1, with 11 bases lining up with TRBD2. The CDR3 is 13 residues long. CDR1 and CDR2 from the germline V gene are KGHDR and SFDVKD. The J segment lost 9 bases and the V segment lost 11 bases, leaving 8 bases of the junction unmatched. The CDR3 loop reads CAIYSGRASEQFF. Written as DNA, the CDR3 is TGTGCCATATATAGCGGGAGGGCTAGTGAGCAGTTCTTC.

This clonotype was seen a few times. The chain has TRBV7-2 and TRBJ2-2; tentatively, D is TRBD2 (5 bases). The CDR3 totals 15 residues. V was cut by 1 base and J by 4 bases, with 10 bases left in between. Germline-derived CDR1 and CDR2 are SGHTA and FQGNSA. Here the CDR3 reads CASSLVVLATGELFF. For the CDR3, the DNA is TGTGCCAGCAGCTTAGTCGTGCTAGCCACCGGGGAGCTGTTTTTT.

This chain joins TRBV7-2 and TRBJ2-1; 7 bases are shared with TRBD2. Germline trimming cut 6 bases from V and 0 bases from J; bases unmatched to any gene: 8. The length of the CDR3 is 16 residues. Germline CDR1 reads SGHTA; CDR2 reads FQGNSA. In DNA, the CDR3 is TGTGCCAGCAGTCTGGGGGGGTCCAGCTCCTACAATGAGCAGTTCTTC. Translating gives CASSLGGSSSYNEQFF.

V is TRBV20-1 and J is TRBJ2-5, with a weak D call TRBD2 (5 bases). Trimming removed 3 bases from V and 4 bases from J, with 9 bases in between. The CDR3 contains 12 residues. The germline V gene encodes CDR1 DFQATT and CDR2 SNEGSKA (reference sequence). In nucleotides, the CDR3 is TGCAGTGCTAGGACTACCAGAGAGACCCAGTACTTC. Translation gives CSARTTRETQYF.

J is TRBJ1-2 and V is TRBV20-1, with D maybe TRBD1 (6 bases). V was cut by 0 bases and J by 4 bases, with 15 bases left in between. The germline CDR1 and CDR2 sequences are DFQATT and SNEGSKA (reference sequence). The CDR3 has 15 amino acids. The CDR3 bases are TGCAGTGCTAGAGATCTGGGGGGACAATCCTATGGCTACACCTTC. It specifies CSARDLGGQSYGYTF.

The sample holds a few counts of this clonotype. The DNA of the CDR3 is TGCAGCGGGGGACAGACATTGGGGGAGCAGTACTTC. Encoded protein: CSGGQTLGEQYF. The V call is TRBV29-1, the J call TRBJ2-7; 7 bases line up with TRBD1. J was trimmed by 7 bases and V by 7 bases; bases with no gene match: 10. The germline V gene has CDR1 SQVTM and CDR2 ANQGSEA. This CDR3 region has 12 residues.

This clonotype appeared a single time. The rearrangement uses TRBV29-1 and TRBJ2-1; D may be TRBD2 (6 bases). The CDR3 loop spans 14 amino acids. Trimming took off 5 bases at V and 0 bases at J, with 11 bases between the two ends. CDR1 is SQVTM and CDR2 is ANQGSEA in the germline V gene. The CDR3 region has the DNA TGCAGCGTTCCTTCGGGGGACTCCTACAATGAGCAGTTCTTC. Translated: CSVPSGDSYNEQFF.

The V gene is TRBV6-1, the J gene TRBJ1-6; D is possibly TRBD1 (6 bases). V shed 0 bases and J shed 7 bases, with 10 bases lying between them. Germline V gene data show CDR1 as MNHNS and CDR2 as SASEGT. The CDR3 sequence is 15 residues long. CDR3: CASSEAGRGNSPLHF. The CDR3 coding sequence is TGTGCCAGCAGTGAAGCGGGCAGGGGAAATTCACCCCTCCACTTT.